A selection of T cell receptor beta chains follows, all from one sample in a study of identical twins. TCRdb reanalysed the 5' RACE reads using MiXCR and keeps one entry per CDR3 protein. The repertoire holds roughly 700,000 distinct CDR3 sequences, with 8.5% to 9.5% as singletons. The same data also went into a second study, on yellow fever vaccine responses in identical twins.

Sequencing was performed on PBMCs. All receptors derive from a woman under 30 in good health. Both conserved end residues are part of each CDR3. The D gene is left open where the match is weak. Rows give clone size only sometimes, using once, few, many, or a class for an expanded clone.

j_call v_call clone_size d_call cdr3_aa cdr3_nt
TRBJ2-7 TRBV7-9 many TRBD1 CASSSVGQGAHEQYF TGTGCCAGCAGCTCAGTGGGACAGGGGGCACACGAGCAGTACTTC
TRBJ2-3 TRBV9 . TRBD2 CASSIPSLTSGAPDTQYF TGTGCCAGCAGCATCCCCTCGCTGACTAGCGGGGCCCCAGATACGCAGTATTTT
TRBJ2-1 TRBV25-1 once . CAIGADTPYNEQFF TGTGCCATTGGGGCCGATACCCCTTACAATGAGCAGTTCTTC
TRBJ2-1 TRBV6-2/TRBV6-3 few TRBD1 CASRPGSGTGLYNEQFF TGTGCCAGCAGGCCTGGCTCAGGGACAGGGCTCTACAATGAGCAGTTCTTC
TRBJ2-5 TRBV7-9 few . CASSPGRGKSWETQYF TGTGCCAGCAGCCCCGGGCGAGGAAAGTCATGGGAGACCCAGTACTTC
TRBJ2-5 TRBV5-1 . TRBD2 CASSLVGLAGGGMQETQYF TGCGCCAGCAGCTTGGTCGGACTAGCGGGGGGCGGAATGCAAGAGACCCAGTACTTC
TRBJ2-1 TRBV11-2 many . CASSLTGMGAQFF TGTGCCAGCAGCTTAACAGGGATGGGGGCCCAGTTCTTC
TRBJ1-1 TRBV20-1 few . CSASILWQTLEAFF TGCAGTGCTAGTATATTGTGGCAGACCCTTGAAGCTTTCTTT
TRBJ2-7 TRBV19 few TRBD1 CASSMWTGGGEQYF TGTGCCAGTAGTATGTGGACAGGGGGCGGCGAGCAGTACTTC
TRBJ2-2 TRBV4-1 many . CASSQWGIGTGELFF TGCGCCAGCAGCCAATGGGGCATTGGCACCGGGGAGCTGTTTTTT
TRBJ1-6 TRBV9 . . CASSGTVNNSPLHF TGTGCCAGCAGCGGGACAGTCAATAATTCACCCCTCCACTTT
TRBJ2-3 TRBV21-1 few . CASSRKEGGARTDTQYF TGTGCCAGCAGCAGGAAGGAGGGCGGAGCCCGCACAGATACGCAGTATTTT
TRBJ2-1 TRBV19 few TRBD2 CASSVNVASGFNEQFF TGTGCCAGTAGTGTTAATGTGGCTAGCGGTTTTAATGAGCAGTTCTTC
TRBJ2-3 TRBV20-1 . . CSAKDPQQTDTQYF TGCAGTGCTAAGGACCCTCAACAAACAGATACGCAGTATTTT
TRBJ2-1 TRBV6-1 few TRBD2 CASSRGTSGMNEQFF TGTGCCAGCAGCCGCGGGACTAGCGGGATGAATGAGCAGTTCTTC
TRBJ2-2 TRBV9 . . CASSVGTTGELFF TGTGCCAGCAGCGTAGGGACCACCGGGGAGCTGTTTTTT
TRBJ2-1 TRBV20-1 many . CSVSPRTAYNEQFF TGCAGTGTTTCCCCCCGGACAGCCTACAATGAGCAGTTCTTC
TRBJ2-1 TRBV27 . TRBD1 CASRRQGAGYNEQFF TGTGCCAGCCGCCGTCAGGGGGCGGGATACAATGAGCAGTTCTTC
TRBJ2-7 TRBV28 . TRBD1 CASSSRDRGRDEQYF TGTGCCAGCAGTTCCCGGGACAGGGGGCGGGACGAGCAGTACTTC
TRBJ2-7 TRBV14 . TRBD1 CASSQLRDSHEQYF TGTGCCAGCAGCCAACTGAGGGACAGCCACGAGCAGTACTTC
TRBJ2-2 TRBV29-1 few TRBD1 CSVSTGGELFF TGCAGCGTTTCGACAGGGGGGGAGCTGTTTTTT